These 15 T cell receptor beta chains share one sample of origin, sequenced in a study of post-analysis software for immune sequencing data. Study-wide results and caveats: Patients carried roughly five TRBV segments more frequently than controls did, and TRBV5-6, TRBV5-1 and TRBV20-1 were among them.

No antigen has been identified for these receptors. Researchers reported that TCR beta cDNA libraries carried unique molecular identifiers. TCRdb recomputed calls from the PCR reads with MiXCR, one row per CDR3 protein. The table records 350,000 to 500,000 distinct CDR3 sequences, about 40% of them present only once. Source material: blood. The receptor set was obtained from a girl aged 2 to 9 with multiple sclerosis.

This clonotype was seen only a few times. The V call is TRBV7-2, the J call TRBJ2-5, with 8 bases lining up with TRBD2. This CDR3 is 15 amino acids long. Germline CDR1 SGHTA, CDR2 FQGNSA. Trimming removed 0 bases from V and 5 bases from J; junction bases left unmatched: 5. The CDR3 DNA is TGTGCCAGCAGCTTAGCGGGACTAGTGTCGGAGACCCAGTACTTC. Amino acid sequence: CASSLAGLVSETQYF. The complete variable domain, with remaining parts taken from reference TRBV7-2 and TRBJ2-5, reads GAGVSQSPSNKVTEKGKDVELRCDPISGHTALYWYRQSLGQGLEFLIYFQGNSAPDKSGLPSDRFSAERTGGSVSTLTIQRTQQEDSAVYLCASSLAGLVSETQYFGPGTRLLVL.

This chain links TRBV5-6 with TRBJ2-5; TRBD1 might be the D (5 bases). The J call is doubtful: the DNA matches TRBJ2-7 better. Germline V gives CDR1 SGHDT, CDR2 YYEEEE. The CDR3 extends over 14 amino acids. The CDR3 here is CASSLTGLRYEQYF. The CDR3 DNA is TGTGCCAGCAGCTTGACAGGTCTCCGCTACGAGCAGTACTTC.

J is TRBJ2-3 and V is TRBV10-3, with D maybe TRBD2 (5 bases). V was trimmed by 8 bases and J by 7 bases, leaving 22 bases between them. The CDR3 totals 15 residues. Germline CDR1 and CDR2: ENHRY and SYGVKD. The chain's CDR3 is CAIRGAGTNANTQYF. In DNA form, the CDR3 reads TGTGCCATCCGGGGAGCTGGCACGAATGCCAATACGCAGTATTTT.

The chain links TRBV14 to TRBJ2-5; a weak D match, TRBD2 (5 bases). Germline CDR1 is SGHDN and CDR2 is FVKESK. V lost 2 bases and J 8 bases, leaving 15 bases between the germline ends. The CDR3 loop spans 14 amino acids. The CDR3 DNA reads as TGTGCCAGCAGCCAATTGAATCCTCGGGGAACCCAGTACTTC. This translates into CASSQLNPRGTQYF.

The V gene is TRBV5-1, the J gene TRBJ2-1; TRBD1 might be the D (6 bases). Trimming took 4 bases from V and 3 from J, leaving 14 bases between them. Germline assignment: CDR1 SGHRS and CDR2 YFSETQ. The CDR3 has 15 amino acids. The CDR3 coding sequence is TGCGCCAGCAGCGCCACAGGGCTTGTCTACAATGAGCAGTTCTTC. This encodes CASSATGLVYNEQFF.

This clonotype has a handful of counts. J is TRBJ2-7 and V is TRBV6-2 or TRBV6-3, with 7 bases lining up with TRBD1. V shed 4 bases and J 7 bases; nucleotides not matched to a gene: 10. Per the germline V gene, CDR1 is MNHEY and CDR2 is SVGEGT. The CDR3 is made up of 14 amino acids. CDR3 bases: TGTGCCAGCAGTTCACCGGACAGGTTGTGGGAGCAGTACTTC. Its translation: CASSSPDRLWEQYF.

The chain couples TRBV7-7 to TRBJ2-1, with TRBD2 identical over 8 bases. The CDR3 contains 15 residues. V lost 0 bases to trimming and J lost 7 bases; unmatched junction nucleotides: 5. Germline loops: CDR1 SSHAT, CDR2 FNYEAQ (reference sequence). The CDR3 reads CASSLAGGLENEQFF. The CDR3 coding sequence is TGTGCCAGCAGCTTAGCGGGGGGACTAGAGAATGAGCAGTTCTTC.

This clonotype was found a few times. V is TRBV27 and J is TRBJ2-1, with unresolved D. The CDR3 loop spans 15 amino acids. The V gene lost 2 bases and the J gene lost 5 bases, with 13 bases spanning the gap. Germline V gene lookup returns CDR1 MNHEY and CDR2 SMNVEV (reference sequence). This CDR3 is CASSLRQIIDNEQFF. CDR3 nucleotide sequence: TGTGCCAGCAGTTTACGCCAGATAATAGACAATGAGCAGTTCTTC.

This clonotype was seen only a few times. V usage is TRBV5-1 and J usage is TRBJ2-7, with D possibly being TRBD2 (6 bases). Trimming took off 5 bases at V and 0 bases at J, with 15 bases between the two ends. This CDR3 comprises 15 residues. Germline loops: CDR1 SGHRS, CDR2 YFSETQ. Here the CDR3 DNA reads TGCGCCAGCAGAATTCTAGCGAAGAGCTCCTACGAGCAGTACTTC. It specifies CASRILAKSSYEQYF. Together with reference TRBV5-1 and TRBJ2-7, the CDR3 gives the full variable domain: KAGVTQTPRYLIKTRGQQVTLSCSPISGHRSVSWYQQTPGQGLQFLFEYFSETQRNKGNFPGRFSGRQFSNSRSEMNVSTLELGDSALYLCASRILAKSSYEQYFGPGTRLTVT.

The rearrangement links TRBV5-6 to TRBJ1-1; D may be TRBD1 (5 bases). The V end was cut by 5 bases, the J end by 5 bases, with 13 bases between. The CDR3 extends over 13 amino acids. From germline, CDR1 is SGHDT and CDR2 YYEEEE. DNA of the CDR3: TGTGCCAGCAGTCCGGACGGGGGGACTGAAGCTTTCTTT. It specifies CASSPDGGTEAFF.

In this sample, this clonotype turned up a few times. The V and J genes are TRBV6-5 and TRBJ1-2; TRBD1 matches at 7 bases. The CDR3 contains 14 residues. Germline V lookup: CDR1 MNHEY, CDR2 SVGAGI. After removal of 7 bases from V and 0 bases from J, the junction contained 5 bases not matched to a gene. CDR3 region: CASTGTAANYGYTF. The CDR3 DNA reads as TGTGCCAGCACCGGGACAGCGGCTAACTATGGCTACACCTTC.

There are many counts of this clonotype. This chain links TRBV6-5 with TRBJ2-7, with 9 bases matching TRBD2. This CDR3 comprises 13 residues. Germline V gene sequence: CDR1 MNHEY, CDR2 SVGAGI. The ends lost 6 bases at V and 3 bases at J; junction bases unmatched: 3. CDR3 in amino acids: CASRRREGYEQYF. The CDR3 nucleotides read TGTGCCAGCAGGAGGCGGGAGGGCTACGAGCAGTACTTC.

The CDR3 nucleotides read TGCGCCAGCAGCTTAGACTCAGGGAGCTATGGCTACACCTTC. This translates into CASSLDSGSYGYTF. This rearrangement joins TRBV5-1 to TRBJ1-2, with D possibly TRBD1 on 5 matching bases. The CDR3 is made up of 14 amino acids. CDR1 is SGHRS and CDR2 is YFSETQ in the germline V gene. Trimming stripped 2 bases from V and 4 bases from J, with 12 bases between.

The chain recombines TRBV15 with TRBJ2-1; 8 nucleotides line up with TRBD2. The CDR3 has 15 residues. CDR1 LNHNV and CDR2 YYDKDF come from the germline V gene (reference sequence). With V trimmed by 0 bases and J by 10 bases, 8 bases remained unmatched. Written as DNA, the CDR3 is TGTGCCACCAGCAGAGATATGGGACTAGTCAGGGAGCAGTTCTTC. Its translation: CATSRDMGLVREQFF.

This clonotype was seen only a few times. The chain carries TRBV29-1 and TRBJ2-7; D perhaps matches TRBD2 (7 bases). The length of the CDR3 is 13 residues. Germline assignment: CDR1 SQVTM and CDR2 ANQGSEA. Trimming took 4 bases from V and 3 from J, leaving 13 bases between them. CDR3 nucleotide sequence: TGCAGCGTTGGGGGGGGCGAGGACTACGAGCAGTACTTC. Translated: CSVGGGEDYEQYF.